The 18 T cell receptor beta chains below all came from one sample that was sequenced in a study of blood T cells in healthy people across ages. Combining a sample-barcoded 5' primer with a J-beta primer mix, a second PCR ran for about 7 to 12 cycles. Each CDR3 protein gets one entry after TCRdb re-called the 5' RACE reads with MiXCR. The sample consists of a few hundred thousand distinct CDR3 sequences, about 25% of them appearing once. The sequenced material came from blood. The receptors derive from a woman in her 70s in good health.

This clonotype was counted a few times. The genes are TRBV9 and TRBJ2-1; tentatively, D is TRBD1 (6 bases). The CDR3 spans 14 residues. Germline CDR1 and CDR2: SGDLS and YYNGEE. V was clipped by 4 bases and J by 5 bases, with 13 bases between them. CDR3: CASSPGADNNEQFF. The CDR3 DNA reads TGTGCCAGCAGCCCAGGGGCGGACAACAATGAGCAGTTCTTC.

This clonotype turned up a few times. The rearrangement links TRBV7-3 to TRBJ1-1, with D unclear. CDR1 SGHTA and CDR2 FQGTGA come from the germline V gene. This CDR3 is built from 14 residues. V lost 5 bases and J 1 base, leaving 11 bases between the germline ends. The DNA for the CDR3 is TGTGCCAGCAGCCAAGCGCCGGAGAACACTGAAGCTTTCTTT. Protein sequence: CASSQAPENTEAFF.

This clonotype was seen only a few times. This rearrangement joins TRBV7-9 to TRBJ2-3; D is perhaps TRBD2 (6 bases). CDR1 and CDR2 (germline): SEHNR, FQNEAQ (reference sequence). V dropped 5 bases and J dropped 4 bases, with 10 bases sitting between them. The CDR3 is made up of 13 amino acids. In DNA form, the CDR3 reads TGTGCCAGCAGCGCGACTAGGTCAGATACGCAGTATTTT. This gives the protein CASSATRSDTQYF.

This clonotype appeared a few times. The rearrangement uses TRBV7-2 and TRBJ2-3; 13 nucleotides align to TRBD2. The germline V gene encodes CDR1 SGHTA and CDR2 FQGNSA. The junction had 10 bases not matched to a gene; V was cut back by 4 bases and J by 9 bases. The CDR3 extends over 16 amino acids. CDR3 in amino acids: CASSSPGLAGRRTQYF. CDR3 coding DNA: TGTGCCAGCAGCTCCCCGGGACTAGCGGGGAGAAGGACGCAGTATTTT.

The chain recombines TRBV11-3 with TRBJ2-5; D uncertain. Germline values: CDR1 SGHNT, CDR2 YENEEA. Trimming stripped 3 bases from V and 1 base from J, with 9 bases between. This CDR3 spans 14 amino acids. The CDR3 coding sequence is TGTGCCAGCAGCTTCGAGGCCTCCCAAGAGACCCAGTACTTC. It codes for CASSFEASQETQYF.

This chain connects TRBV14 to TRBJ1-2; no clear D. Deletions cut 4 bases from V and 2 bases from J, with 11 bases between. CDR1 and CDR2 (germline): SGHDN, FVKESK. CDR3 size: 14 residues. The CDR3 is CASSPTSKNYGYTF. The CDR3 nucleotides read TGTGCCAGCAGCCCGACCAGCAAAAACTATGGCTACACCTTC.

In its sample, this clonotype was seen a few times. CDR3 in DNA: TGTGCCAGCAGCTCCTCCCAGTCCTACGAGCAGTACTTC. Its protein is CASSSSQSYEQYF. The rearrangement uses TRBV7-2 and TRBJ2-7; no clear D gene. This CDR3 has 13 residues. V lost 4 bases and J 1 base, leaving 8 bases between the germline ends. The germline V gene encodes CDR1 SGHTA and CDR2 FQGNSA.

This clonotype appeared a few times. CDR3 DNA sequence: TGCAGCGTTGCTAGCGGGGGAGAGACCCAGTACTTC. Protein: CSVASGGETQYF. This sequence joins TRBV29-1 and TRBJ2-5; 10 bases are a match to TRBD2. CDR1 and CDR2 from the germline V gene are SQVTM and ANQGSEA. J lost 4 bases, V lost 4 bases, and 0 bases had no gene match. This CDR3 is built from 12 residues.

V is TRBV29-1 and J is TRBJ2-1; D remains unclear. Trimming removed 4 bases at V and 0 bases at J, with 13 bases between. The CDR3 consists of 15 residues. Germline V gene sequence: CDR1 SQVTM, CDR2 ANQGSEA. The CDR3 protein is CSVVKVFHSYNEQFF. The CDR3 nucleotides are TGCAGCGTTGTGAAGGTCTTCCACTCCTACAATGAGCAGTTCTTC.

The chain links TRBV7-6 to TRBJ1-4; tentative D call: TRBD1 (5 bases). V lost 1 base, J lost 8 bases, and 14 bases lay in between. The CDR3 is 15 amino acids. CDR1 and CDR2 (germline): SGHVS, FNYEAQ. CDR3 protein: CASSLVGGNEEKLFF. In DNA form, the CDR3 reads TGTGCCAGCAGCTTAGTGGGGGGGAATGAAGAAAAACTGTTTTTT. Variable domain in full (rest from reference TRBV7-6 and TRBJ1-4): GAGVSQSPRYKVTKRGQDVALRCDPISGHVSLYWYRQALGQGPEFLTYFNYEAQQDKSGLPNDRFSAERPEGSISTLTIQRTEQRDSAMYRCASSLVGGNEEKLFFGSGTQLSVL.

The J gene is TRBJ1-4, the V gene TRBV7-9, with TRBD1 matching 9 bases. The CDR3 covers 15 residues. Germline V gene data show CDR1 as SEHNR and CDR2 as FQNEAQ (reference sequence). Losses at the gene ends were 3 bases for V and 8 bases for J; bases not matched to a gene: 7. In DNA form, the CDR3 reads TGTGCCAGCAGCTTCGAAGGGACAGGGTCCGAAAAACTGTTTTTT. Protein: CASSFEGTGSEKLFF.

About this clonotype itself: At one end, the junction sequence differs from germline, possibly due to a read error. CDR3 residues: CASSLTLDTEAFF. The CDR3 DNA reads as TGCGCCAGCAGCTTAACCCTAGACACTGAAGCTTTCTTT. The rearrangement links TRBV7-3 to TRBJ1-1; D is ambiguous. This CDR3 has 13 amino acids. The germline V gene has CDR1 SGHTA and CDR2 FQGTGA.

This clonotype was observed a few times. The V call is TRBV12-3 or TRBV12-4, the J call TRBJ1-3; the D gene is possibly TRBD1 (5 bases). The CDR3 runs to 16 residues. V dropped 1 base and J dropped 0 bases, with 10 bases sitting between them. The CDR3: CASSLGGGSSGNTIYF. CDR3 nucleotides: TGTGCCAGCAGTTTAGGCGGGGGGAGCTCTGGAAACACCATATATTTT.

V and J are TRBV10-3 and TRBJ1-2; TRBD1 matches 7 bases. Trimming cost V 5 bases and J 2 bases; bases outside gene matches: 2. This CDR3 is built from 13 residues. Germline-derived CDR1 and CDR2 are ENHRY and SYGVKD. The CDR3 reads CAISRGQNYGYTF. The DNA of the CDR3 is TGTGCCATCAGTAGGGGACAGAACTATGGCTACACCTTC.

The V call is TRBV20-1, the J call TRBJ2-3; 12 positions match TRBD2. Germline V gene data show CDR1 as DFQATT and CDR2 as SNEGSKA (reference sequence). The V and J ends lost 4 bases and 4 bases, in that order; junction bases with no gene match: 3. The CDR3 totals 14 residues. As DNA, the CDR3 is TGCAGTGCTACTAGCGGGGGGGCCGCAGATACGCAGTATTTT. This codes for CSATSGGAADTQYF.

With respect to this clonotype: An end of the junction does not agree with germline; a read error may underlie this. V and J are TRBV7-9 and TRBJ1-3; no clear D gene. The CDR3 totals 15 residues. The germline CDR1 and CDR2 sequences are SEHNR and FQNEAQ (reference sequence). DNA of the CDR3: TGTGTCAGCAGCTTAGGTACTCTCCATGGAAACACCATATATTTT. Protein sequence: CVSSLGTLHGNTIYF. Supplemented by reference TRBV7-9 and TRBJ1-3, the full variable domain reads DTGVSQNPRHKITKRGQNVTFRCDPISEHNRLYWYRQTLGQGPEFLTYFQNEAQLEKSRLLSDRFSAERPKGSFSTLEIQRTEQGDSAMYLCVSSLGTLHGNTIYFGEGSWLTVV.

The CDR3 coding sequence is TGCAGCGTTGAAGAGACAGGGGCCTATGGCTACACCTTC. The encoded protein is CSVEETGAYGYTF. This chain links TRBV29-1 with TRBJ1-2, with 8 bases aligning to TRBD1. After removal of 0 bases from V and 4 bases from J, the junction contained 1 base not matched to a gene. Per germline, CDR1 SQVTM and CDR2 ANQGSEA. The CDR3 sequence is 13 residues long.

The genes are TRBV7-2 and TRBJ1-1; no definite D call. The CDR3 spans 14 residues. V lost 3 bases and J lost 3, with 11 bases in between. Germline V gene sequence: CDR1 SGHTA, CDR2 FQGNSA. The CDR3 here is CASSFDTRYTEAFF. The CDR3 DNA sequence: TGTGCCAGCAGCTTCGACACCAGGTACACTGAAGCTTTCTTT.